This passage covers 4 T cell receptor beta chains from one sample sequenced in a study of shared clonotypes between healthy human individuals. Sequencing used immunoSEQ multiplex PCR; TCRdb keeps in-frame clones, though not all of them. This table has 2 million to 2.5 million clones, just under 95% appearing once. The sequenced material came from naive CD4+ T cells from PBMCs. Specified subset: CD45RA+ positively selected. These TCRs come from a man younger than 30 in good health. Some clones in this sample may be carry-over from other donors' samples.

The chain links TRBV12-5 to TRBJ2-7; 9 bases are shared with TRBD1. Germline V gene data show CDR1 as LGHNT and CDR2 as FRNRAP. V was pared by 0 bases and J by 2 bases, with 2 bases of the junction left unmatched. The CDR3 runs to 15 residues. In nucleotides, the CDR3 is TGTGCTAGTGGTTTGGTCGGGACAGGGACCTACGAGCAGTACTTC. Translating gives CASGLVGTGTYEQYF.

CDR3 sequence reads: CASSIGGISYEQYF. The DNA for the CDR3 is TGTGCCAGTAGTATAGGCGGAATCTCCTACGAGCAGTACTTC. The rearrangement joins TRBV19 to TRBJ2-7, with D uncertain. The germline V gene has CDR1 LNHDA and CDR2 SQIVND (reference sequence). With 1 base removed from V and 0 bases from J, the gap between germline ends came to 7 bases. The CDR3 covers 14 residues.

The chain has TRBV29-1 and TRBJ2-7; no clear D gene. Germline V gene lookup returns CDR1 SQVTM and CDR2 ANQGSEA. The V end was cut by 4 bases, the J end by 5 bases, with 9 bases between. This CDR3 spans 11 amino acids. The CDR3 DNA reads as TGCAGCGTTGGGAGCAGCCACGAGCAGTACTTC. This encodes CSVGSSHEQYF.

V usage is TRBV6-6 and J usage is TRBJ1-2; 8 bases map to TRBD1. There are 16 residues in the CDR3. J was trimmed by 6 bases and V by 0 bases; bases with no gene match: 9. CDR1 and CDR2 (germline): MNHNY, SVGAGI (reference sequence). As DNA, the CDR3 is TGTGCCAGCAGTTACTCAGGCGCAGGGGGCGCCGATGGCTACACCTTC. Encoded protein: CASSYSGAGGADGYTF.